Detailed here is one T cell receptor beta chain. The V gene's germline CDR1 is MNHEY and CDR2 SMNVEV (reference sequence). V shed 4 bases, J shed 3 bases, and the junction held 12 bases outside the gene matches. CDR3 length: 17 residues. This record comes from a study of Graves' ophthalmopathy and Graves' hyperthyroidism. On the study more broadly: Peripheral blood was obtained at first diagnosis, ahead of any treatment.

For repertoire sequencing, the TCR beta CDR3 regions were amplified from RNA transcripts. An opening RT-PCR round employed HTBI primers and preceded a second-round multiplex PCR. TCRdb reanalysed the multiplex PCR reads using MiXCR and keeps one entry per CDR3 protein. The sample includes about 370,000 distinct CDR3 sequences, roughly a sixth of them seen just once. The receptor was isolated from an adult woman with stable Graves' hyperthyroidism. The chain employs TRBV27 and TRBJ2-7, with 10 bases that match TRBD2. The source material was peripheral blood. CDR3 DNA: TGTGCCAGCAGTTCCTGGGGTACGCGGACTAGCGGCTACGAGCAGTACTTC. Its protein product is CASSSWGTRTSGYEQYF.